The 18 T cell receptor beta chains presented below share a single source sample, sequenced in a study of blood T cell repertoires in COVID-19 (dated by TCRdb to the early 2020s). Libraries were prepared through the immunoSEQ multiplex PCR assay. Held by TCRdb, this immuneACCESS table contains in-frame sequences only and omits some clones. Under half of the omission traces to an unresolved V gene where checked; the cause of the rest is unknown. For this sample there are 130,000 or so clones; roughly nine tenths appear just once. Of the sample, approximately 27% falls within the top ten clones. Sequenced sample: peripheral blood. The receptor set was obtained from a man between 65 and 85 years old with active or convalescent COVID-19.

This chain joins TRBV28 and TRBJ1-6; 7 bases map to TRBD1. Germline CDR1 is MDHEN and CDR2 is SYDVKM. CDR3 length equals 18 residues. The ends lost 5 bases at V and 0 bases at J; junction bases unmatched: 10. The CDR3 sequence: CASSQRDRRISYNSPLHF. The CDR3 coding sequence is TGTGCCAGCAGTCAAAGGGACAGACGTATCTCCTATAATTCACCCCTCCACTTT.

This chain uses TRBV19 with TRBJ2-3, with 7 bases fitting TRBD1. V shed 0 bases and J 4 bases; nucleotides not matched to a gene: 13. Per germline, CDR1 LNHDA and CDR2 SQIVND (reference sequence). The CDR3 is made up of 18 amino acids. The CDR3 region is CASSIDLLTGTVADTQYF. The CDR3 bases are TGTGCCAGTAGTATAGATCTTCTGACAGGGACCGTGGCAGATACGCAGTATTTT.

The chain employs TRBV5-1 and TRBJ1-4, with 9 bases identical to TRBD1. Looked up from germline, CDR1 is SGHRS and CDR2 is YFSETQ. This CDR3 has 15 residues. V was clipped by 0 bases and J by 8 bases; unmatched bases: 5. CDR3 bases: TGCGCCAGCAGCTTGGGGACAGGGGAGTTAGAAAAACTGTTTTTT. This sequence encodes CASSLGTGELEKLFF.

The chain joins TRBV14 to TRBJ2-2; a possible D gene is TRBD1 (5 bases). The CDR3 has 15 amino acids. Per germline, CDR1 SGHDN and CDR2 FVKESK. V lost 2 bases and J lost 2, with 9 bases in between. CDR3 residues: CASSQTTVNTGELFF. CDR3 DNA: TGTGCCAGCAGCCAAACGACAGTCAACACCGGGGAGCTGTTTTTT. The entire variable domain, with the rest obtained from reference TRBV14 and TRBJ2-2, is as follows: EAGVTQFPSHSVIEKGQTVTLRCDPISGHDNLYWYRRVMGKEIKFLLHFVKESKQDESGMPNNRFLAERTGGTYSTLKVQPAELEDSGVYFCASSQTTVNTGELFFGEGSRLTVL.

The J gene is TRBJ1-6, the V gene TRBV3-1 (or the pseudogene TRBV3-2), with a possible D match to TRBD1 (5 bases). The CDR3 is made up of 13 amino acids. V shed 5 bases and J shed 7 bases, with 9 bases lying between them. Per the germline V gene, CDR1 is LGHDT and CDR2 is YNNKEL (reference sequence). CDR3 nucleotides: TGTGCCAGCAGCGCTCAGGGAAATTCACCCCTCCACTTT. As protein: CASSAQGNSPLHF.

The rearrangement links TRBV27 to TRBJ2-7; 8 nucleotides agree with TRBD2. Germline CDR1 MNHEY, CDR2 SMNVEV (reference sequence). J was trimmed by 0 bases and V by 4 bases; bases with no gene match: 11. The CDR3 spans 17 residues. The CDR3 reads CASSSPSSGLISYEQYF. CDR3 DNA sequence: TGTGCCAGCAGTTCTCCCTCTAGCGGGCTTATCTCCTACGAGCAGTACTTC.

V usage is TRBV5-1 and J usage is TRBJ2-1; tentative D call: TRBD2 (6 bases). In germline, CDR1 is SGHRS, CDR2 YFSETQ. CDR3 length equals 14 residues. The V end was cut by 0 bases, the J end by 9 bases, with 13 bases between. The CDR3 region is CASSLAGETAEQFF. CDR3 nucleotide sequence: TGCGCCAGCAGCTTGGCGGGAGAGACAGCTGAGCAGTTCTTC. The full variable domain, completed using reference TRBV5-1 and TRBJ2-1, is KAGVTQTPRYLIKTRGQQVTLSCSPISGHRSVSWYQQTPGQGLQFLFEYFSETQRNKGNFPGRFSGRQFSNSRSEMNVSTLELGDSALYLCASSLAGETAEQFFGPGTRLTVL.

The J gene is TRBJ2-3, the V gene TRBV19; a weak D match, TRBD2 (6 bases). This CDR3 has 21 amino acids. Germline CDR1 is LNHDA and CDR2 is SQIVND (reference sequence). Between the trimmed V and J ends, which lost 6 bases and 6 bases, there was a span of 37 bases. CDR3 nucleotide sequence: TGTGCCAGTAGCCGTTCGGGGGTGCAGGGAGTAACACCCACCCCAATGGATACGCAGTATTTT. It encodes CASSRSGVQGVTPTPMDTQYF.

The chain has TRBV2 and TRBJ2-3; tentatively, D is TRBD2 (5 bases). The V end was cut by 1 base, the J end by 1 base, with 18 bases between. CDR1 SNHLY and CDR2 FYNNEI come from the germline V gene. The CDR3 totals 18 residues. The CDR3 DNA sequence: TGTGCCAGCAGTGAAGGTGGCCGGCTAGCTTCCGGCACAGATACGCAGTATTTT. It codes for CASSEGGRLASGTDTQYF.

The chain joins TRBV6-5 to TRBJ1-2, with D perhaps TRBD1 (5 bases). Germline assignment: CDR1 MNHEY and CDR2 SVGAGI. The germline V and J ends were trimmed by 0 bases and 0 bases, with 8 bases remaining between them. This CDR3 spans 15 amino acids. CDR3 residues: CASSYSLTANYGYTF. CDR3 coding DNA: TGTGCCAGCAGTTACTCGTTGACAGCTAACTATGGCTACACCTTC.

CDR3 protein: CASSLGANTYEQYF. CDR3 nucleotide sequence: TGCGCCAGCAGCTTGGGGGCCAACACCTACGAGCAGTACTTC. J is TRBJ2-7 and V is TRBV5-1; D gene ambiguous. This CDR3 has 14 amino acids. Trimming removed 0 bases from V and 2 bases from J, with 9 bases in between. Germline V gene sequence: CDR1 SGHRS, CDR2 YFSETQ.

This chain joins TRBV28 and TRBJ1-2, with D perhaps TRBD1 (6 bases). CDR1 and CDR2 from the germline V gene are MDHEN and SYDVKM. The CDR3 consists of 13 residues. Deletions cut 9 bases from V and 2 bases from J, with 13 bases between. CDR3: CASRHGTNYGYTF. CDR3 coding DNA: TGTGCCAGTAGACACGGGACAAACTATGGCTACACCTTC.

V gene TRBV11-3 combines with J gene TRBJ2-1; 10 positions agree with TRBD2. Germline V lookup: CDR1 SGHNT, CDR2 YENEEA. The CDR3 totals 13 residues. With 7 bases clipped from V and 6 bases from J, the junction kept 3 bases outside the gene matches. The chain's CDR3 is CASTSGSGNEQFF. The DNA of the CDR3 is TGTGCCAGCACTAGCGGGAGTGGCAATGAGCAGTTCTTC.

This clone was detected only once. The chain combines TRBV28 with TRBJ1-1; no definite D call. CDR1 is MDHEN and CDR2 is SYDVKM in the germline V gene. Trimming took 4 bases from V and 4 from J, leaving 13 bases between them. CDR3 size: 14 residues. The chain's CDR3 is CASSSEPIVTEAFF. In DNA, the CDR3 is TGTGCCAGCAGTTCTGAGCCAATAGTCACTGAAGCTTTCTTT.

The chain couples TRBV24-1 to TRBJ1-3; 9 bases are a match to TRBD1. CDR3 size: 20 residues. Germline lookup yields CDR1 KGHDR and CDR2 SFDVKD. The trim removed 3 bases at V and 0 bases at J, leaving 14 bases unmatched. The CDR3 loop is CATSDKGQGWGWSSGNTIYF. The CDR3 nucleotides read TGTGCCACCAGTGATAAGGGACAGGGTTGGGGCTGGAGCTCTGGAAACACCATATATTTT.

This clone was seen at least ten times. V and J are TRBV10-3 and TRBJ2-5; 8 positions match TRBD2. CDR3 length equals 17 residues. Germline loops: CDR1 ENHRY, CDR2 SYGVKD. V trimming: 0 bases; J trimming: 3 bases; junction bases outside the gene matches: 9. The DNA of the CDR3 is TGTGCCATCAGTGAGTCATCGAGCGGGGGAGGGAAAGAGACCCAGTACTTC. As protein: CAISESSSGGGKETQYF.

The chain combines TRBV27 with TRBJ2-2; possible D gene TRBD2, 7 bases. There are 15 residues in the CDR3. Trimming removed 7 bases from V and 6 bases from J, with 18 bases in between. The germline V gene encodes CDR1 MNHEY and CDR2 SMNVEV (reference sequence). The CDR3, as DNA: TGTGCCAGCACTCCACTCCGGGGGGCGTCCGGGGAGCTGTTTTTT. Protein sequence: CASTPLRGASGELFF.

The DNA of the CDR3 is TGTGCCAGCAGTTTATGGGGGACAGGGGATTACAATGAGCAGTTCTTC. Its protein is CASSLWGTGDYNEQFF. The chain carries TRBV28 and TRBJ2-1, with 10 bases matching TRBD1. V lost 0 bases, J lost 4 bases, and 3 bases stayed unmatched. Germline V gene sequence: CDR1 MDHEN, CDR2 SYDVKM. This CDR3 has 16 amino acids.